This entry concerns a single TCR beta chain. This CDR3 contains 12 residues. The germline V gene encodes CDR1 MNHEY and CDR2 SVGAGI. This entry comes from a study of shared clonotypes between healthy human individuals. Assay: immunoSEQ multiplex PCR; the TCRdb copy retains only in-frame clones and omits some. The sample holds about 2.4 million clones, more than 80% seen once. The source material was naive CD4+ T cells sorted from blood. As for subset: CD45RA+ positively selected. The source is a young man in good health. The chain recombines TRBV6-5 with TRBJ2-5; tentative D call: TRBD2 (6 bases). The J call may be faulty, since TRBJ2-7 better matches the DNA end. The CDR3 is CASSRGGVEQYF. CDR3 coding DNA: TGTGCCAGCAGCCGTGGCGGGGTCGAGCAGTACTTC.